At least ten counts were recorded for the clone carrying this T cell receptor beta chain. The antigen is unknown. TCRdb reanalysed the RT-PCR reads using MiXCR and keeps one entry per CDR3 protein. The repertoire has around 470,000 distinct CDR3 sequences, approximately 6.9% of them found once; the top ten carry around 13%. The data were obtained in a study of response to subunit inactivated influenza vaccine. Trimming stripped 5 bases from V and 3 bases from J, with 7 bases between. Germline-derived CDR1 and CDR2 are LGHDT and YNNKEL (reference sequence). The CDR3 sequence is 13 residues long. General study points: New T cells are recruited in small numbers by each seasonal influenza vaccination, according to the authors' suggestion.

The receptor comes from a man in his fifties or sixties who received an inactivated influenza vaccine. This specimen was PBMCs from blood, taken roughly 24 months after vaccination. The chain is built from TRBV3-1 and TRBJ1-4; possibly TRBD1 for D (6 bases). This chain's CDR3 is CASSAGANEKLFF. The DNA for the CDR3 is TGTGCCAGCAGCGCAGGGGCTAATGAAAAACTGTTTTTT.